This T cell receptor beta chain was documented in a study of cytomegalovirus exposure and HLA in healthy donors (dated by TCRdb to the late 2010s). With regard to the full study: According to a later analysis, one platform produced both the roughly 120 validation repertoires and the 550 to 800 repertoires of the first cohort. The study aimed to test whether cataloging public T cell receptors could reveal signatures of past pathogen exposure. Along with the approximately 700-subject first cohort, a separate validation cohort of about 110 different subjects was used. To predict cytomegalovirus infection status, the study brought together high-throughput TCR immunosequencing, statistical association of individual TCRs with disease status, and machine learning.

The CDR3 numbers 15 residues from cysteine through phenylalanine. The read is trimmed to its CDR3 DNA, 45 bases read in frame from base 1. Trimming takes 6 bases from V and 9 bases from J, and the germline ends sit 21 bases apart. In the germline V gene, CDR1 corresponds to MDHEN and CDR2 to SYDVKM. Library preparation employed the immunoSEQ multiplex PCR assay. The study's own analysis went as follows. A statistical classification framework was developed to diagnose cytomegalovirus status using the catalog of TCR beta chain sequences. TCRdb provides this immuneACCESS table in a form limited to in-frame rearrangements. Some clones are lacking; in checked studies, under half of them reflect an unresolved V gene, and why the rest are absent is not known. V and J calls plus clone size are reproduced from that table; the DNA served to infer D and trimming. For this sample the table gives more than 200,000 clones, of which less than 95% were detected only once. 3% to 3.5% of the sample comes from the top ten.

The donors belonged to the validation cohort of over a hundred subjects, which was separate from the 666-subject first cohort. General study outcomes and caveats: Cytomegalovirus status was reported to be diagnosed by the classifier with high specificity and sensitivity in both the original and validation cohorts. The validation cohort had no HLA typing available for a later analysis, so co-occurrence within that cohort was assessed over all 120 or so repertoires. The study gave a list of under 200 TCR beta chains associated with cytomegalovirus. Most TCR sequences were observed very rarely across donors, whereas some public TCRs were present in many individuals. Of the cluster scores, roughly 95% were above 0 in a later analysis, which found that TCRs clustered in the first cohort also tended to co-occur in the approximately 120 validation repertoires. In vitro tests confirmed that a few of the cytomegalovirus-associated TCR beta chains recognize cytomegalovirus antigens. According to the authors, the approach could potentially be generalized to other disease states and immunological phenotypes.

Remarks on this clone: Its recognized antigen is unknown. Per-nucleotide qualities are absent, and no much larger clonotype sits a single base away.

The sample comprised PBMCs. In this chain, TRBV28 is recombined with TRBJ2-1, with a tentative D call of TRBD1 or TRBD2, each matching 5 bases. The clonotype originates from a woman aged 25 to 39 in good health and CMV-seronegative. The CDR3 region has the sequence CASRDIAGALSEQFF. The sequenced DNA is TGTGCCAGCAGGGACATCGCGGGTGCCCTCAGTGAGCAGTTCTTC. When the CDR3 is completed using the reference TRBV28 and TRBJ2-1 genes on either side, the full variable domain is DVKVTQSSRYLVKRTGEKVFLECVQDMDHENMFWYRQDPGLGLRLIYFSYDVKMKEKGDIPEGYSVSREKKERFSLILESASTNQTSMYLCASRDIAGALSEQFFGPGTRLTVL.